The 17 T cell receptor beta chains below were found in one sample sequenced in a study of blood T cell repertoires in COVID-19. Assay: immunoSEQ multiplex PCR; the TCRdb copy retains only in-frame clones and omits some. The table records over 150,000 clones, approximately 73% of them present only once. Source material: peripheral blood. Source of these receptors: an elderly woman with acute or convalescent COVID-19.

The rearrangement joins TRBV19 to TRBJ2-2, with TRBD2 identical over 9 bases. Germline values: CDR1 LNHDA, CDR2 SQIVND (reference sequence). The CDR3 contains 17 residues. V was pared by 4 bases and J by 4 bases, with 10 bases of the junction left unmatched. Here the CDR3 reads CASSTDIAGDATGELFF. CDR3 DNA sequence: TGTGCCAGTAGTACCGACATAGCGGGAGATGCCACCGGGGAGCTGTTTTTT.

This chain joins TRBV7-2 and TRBJ2-5; D unresolved. V was pared by 0 bases and J by 4 bases, with 12 bases between. The CDR3 extends over 15 amino acids. CDR1 SGHTA and CDR2 FQGNSA come from the germline V gene. The CDR3 reads CASSLAPAARETQYF. CDR3 DNA sequence: TGTGCCAGCAGCTTAGCTCCGGCGGCACGAGAGACCCAGTACTTC.

The V and J genes are TRBV2 and TRBJ1-5; D unclear. Trimming took off 5 bases at V and 9 bases at J, with 8 bases between the two ends. CDR1 is SNHLY and CDR2 is FYNNEI in the germline V gene. The CDR3 loop spans 11 amino acids. The CDR3 sequence is CASSSPGPQHF. DNA of the CDR3: TGTGCCAGCAGTAGCCCTGGGCCCCAGCATTTT.

The rearrangement links TRBV7-9 to TRBJ1-1; D is uncertain. The germline V gene encodes CDR1 SEHNR and CDR2 FQNEAQ (reference sequence). This CDR3 is 14 amino acids long. Trimming stripped 2 bases from V and 0 bases from J, with 7 bases between. CDR3 loop: CASSLPQLNTEAFF. As DNA, the CDR3 is TGTGCCAGCAGCTTACCACAATTGAACACTGAAGCTTTCTTT.

This chain uses TRBV7-9 with TRBJ2-2; D is perhaps TRBD1 (6 bases). This CDR3 region has 14 residues. Trimming pared 6 bases from V and 4 bases from J, leaving 12 bases between. Germline assignment: CDR1 SEHNR and CDR2 FQNEAQ (reference sequence). CDR3 nucleotides: TGTGCCAGCAGGGGGGCCTTGGGCACCGGGGAGCTGTTTTTT. It translates to CASRGALGTGELFF.

This sequence joins TRBV11-2 and TRBJ1-1; no definite D call. Germline CDR1 SGHAT, CDR2 FQNNGV. The CDR3 spans 16 residues. V lost 0 bases, J lost 3 bases, and 14 bases lay in between. The CDR3 sequence: CASSLDSARGYTEAFF. In DNA form, the CDR3 reads TGTGCCAGCAGCTTAGATAGCGCCAGAGGGTACACTGAAGCTTTCTTT.

V gene TRBV7-2 combines with J gene TRBJ2-6, with TRBD2 matching over 7 bases. The CDR3 covers 19 residues. Unmatched junction bases numbered 15, after V lost 4 bases and J lost 3 bases. Per germline, CDR1 SGHTA and CDR2 FQGNSA. The CDR3 protein is CASSSLPRGVTLGANVLTF. In DNA form, the CDR3 reads TGTGCCAGCAGCTCACTCCCCCGGGGGGTTACGCTTGGGGCCAACGTCCTGACTTTC.

The rearrangement joins TRBV29-1 to TRBJ1-2; 9 bases line up with TRBD1. CDR3 length: 13 amino acids. CDR1 and CDR2 from the germline V gene are SQVTM and ANQGSEA. The ends lost 6 bases at V and 4 bases at J; junction bases unmatched: 6. The CDR3 DNA reads TGCAGCGTGCAAGGACAGGGGCTCTATGGCTACACCTTC. It codes for CSVQGQGLYGYTF.

The genes are TRBV18 and TRBJ2-5; the match to TRBD1 covers 9 bases. Germline loops: CDR1 KGHSH, CDR2 LQKENI. Unmatched junction bases numbered 7, after V lost 3 bases and J lost 5 bases. This CDR3 has 15 residues. The CDR3 protein is CASSPGTGGRETQYF. The CDR3 DNA sequence: TGTGCCAGCTCACCGGGAACAGGGGGCCGGGAGACCCAGTACTTC.

J is TRBJ2-5 and V is TRBV4-2, with TRBD2 identical over 9 bases. The CDR3 contains 17 residues. Germline V CDR1 and CDR2: LGHNA, YNFKEQ. V dropped 4 bases and J dropped 4; count of bases not matched to a gene: 13. The CDR3 loop is CASSPIGAGGRSETQYF. CDR3 coding DNA: TGTGCCAGCAGCCCGATCGGGGCGGGGGGGCGCTCAGAGACCCAGTACTTC.

This chain links TRBV11-2 with TRBJ1-6, with a weak D call TRBD1 (5 bases). The germline CDR1 and CDR2 sequences are SGHAT and FQNNGV. This CDR3 has 14 residues. V lost 2 bases and J lost 7, with 9 bases in between. This CDR3 is CASSLIGENSPLHF. CDR3 nucleotides: TGTGCCAGCAGCTTAATAGGGGAAAATTCACCCCTCCACTTT.

The V call is TRBV29-1, the J call TRBJ1-1; D gene ambiguous. Deletions cut 7 bases from V and 0 bases from J, with 12 bases between. Germline V gene data show CDR1 as SQVTM and CDR2 as ANQGSEA. The CDR3 consists of 13 residues. CDR3 nucleotide sequence: TGCAGCGCAGAAGTCGCAGTGAACACTGAAGCTTTCTTT. It is translated as CSAEVAVNTEAFF.

The V and J genes are TRBV7-9 and TRBJ1-2, with 10 bases fitting TRBD1. CDR3 length equals 15 residues. CDR1 SEHNR and CDR2 FQNEAQ come from the germline V gene (reference sequence). V was clipped by 1 base and J by 8 bases; unmatched bases: 7. This CDR3 reads CASSLGGQGFYGYTF. The CDR3 DNA follows: TGTGCCAGCAGCTTAGGGGGACAGGGGTTCTACGGCTACACCTTC.

This chain joins TRBV6-6 and TRBJ1-1, with TRBD1 identical over 11 bases. In germline, CDR1 is MNHNY, CDR2 SVGAGI (reference sequence). This CDR3 spans 14 amino acids. With 6 bases clipped from V and 4 bases from J, the junction kept 4 bases outside the gene matches. The CDR3 DNA reads as TGTGCCAGCAGAGCCGGGACAGGGGGCACTGAAGCTTTCTTT. It encodes CASRAGTGGTEAFF.

The chain is built from TRBV5-5 and TRBJ1-3, with 9 bases that match TRBD1. The CDR3 loop spans 15 amino acids. V dropped 2 bases and J dropped 4; count of bases not matched to a gene: 4. Germline CDR1 SGHKS, CDR2 YYEKEE (reference sequence). The CDR3 DNA sequence: TGTGCCAGCAGCTTCCGGACAGGGGAAGGAAACACCATATATTTT. This codes for CASSFRTGEGNTIYF.

The chain is built from TRBV7-9 and TRBJ1-3; D unclear. CDR1 SEHNR and CDR2 FQNEAQ come from the germline V gene (reference sequence). The CDR3 consists of 13 residues. V was clipped by 5 bases and J by 7 bases, with 12 bases between them. The CDR3 nucleotides read TGTGCCAGCAGCCAAAACGAGGGCAACACCATATATTTT. Translated, it gives CASSQNEGNTIYF.

This chain connects TRBV14 to TRBJ2-5; D may be TRBD1 (5 bases). V was pared by 2 bases and J by 1 base, with 17 bases between. The CDR3 contains 17 residues. CDR1 and CDR2 from the germline V gene are SGHDN and FVKESK. In DNA, the CDR3 is TGTGCCAGCAGCCAACTTTCAAGGGGCGGATCCCAAGAGACCCAGTACTTC. It is translated as CASSQLSRGGSQETQYF.